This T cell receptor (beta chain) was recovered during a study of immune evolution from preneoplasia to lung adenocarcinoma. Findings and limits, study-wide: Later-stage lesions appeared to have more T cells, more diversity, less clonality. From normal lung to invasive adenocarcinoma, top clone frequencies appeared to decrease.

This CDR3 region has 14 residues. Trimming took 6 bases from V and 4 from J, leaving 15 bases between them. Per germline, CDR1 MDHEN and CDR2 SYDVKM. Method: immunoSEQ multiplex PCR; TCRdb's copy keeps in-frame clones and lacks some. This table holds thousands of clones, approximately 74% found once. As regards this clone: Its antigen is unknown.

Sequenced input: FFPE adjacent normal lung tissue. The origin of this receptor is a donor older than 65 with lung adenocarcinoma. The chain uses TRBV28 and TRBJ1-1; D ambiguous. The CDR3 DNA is TGTGCCAGCAGCCCGGCCGGACGGACCACTGAAGCTTTCTTT. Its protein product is CASSPAGRTTEAFF.